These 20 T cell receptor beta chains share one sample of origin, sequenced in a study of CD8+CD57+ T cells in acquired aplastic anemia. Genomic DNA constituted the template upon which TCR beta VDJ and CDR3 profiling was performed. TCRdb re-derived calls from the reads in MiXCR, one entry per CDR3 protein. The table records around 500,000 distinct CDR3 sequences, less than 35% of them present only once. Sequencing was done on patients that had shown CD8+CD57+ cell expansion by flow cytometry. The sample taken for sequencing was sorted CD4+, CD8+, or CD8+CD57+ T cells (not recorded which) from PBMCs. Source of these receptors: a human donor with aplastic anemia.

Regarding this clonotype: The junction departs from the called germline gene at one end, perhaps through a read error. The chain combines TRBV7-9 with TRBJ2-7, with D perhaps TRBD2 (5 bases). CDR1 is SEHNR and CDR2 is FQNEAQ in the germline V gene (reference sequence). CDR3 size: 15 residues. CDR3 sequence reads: CASRLGRDAAYEQYF. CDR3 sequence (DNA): TGTGCCAGCAGGTTAGGACGGGATGCAGCCTACGAGCAGTACTTC.

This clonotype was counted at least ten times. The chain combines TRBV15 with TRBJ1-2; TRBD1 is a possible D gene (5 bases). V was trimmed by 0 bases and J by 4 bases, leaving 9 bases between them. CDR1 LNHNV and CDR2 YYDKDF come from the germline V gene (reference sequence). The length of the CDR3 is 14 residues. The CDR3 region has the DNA TGTGCCACCAGCAGAGAGGGGACGGCCTATGGCTACACCTTC. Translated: CATSREGTAYGYTF.

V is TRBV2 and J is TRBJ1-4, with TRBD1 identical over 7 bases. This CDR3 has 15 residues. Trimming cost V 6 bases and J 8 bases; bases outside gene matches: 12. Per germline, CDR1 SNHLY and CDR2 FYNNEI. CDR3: CASSPGTASREKLFF. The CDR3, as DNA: TGTGCCAGCAGCCCAGGGACAGCTAGCAGAGAAAAACTGTTTTTT.

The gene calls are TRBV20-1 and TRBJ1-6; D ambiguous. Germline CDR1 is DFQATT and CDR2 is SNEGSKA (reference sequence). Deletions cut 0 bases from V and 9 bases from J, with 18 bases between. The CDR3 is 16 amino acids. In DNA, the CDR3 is TGCAGTGCTAGAGATTCTGGGAGGCCAGGAGGTTCACCCCTCCACTTT. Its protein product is CSARDSGRPGGSPLHF.

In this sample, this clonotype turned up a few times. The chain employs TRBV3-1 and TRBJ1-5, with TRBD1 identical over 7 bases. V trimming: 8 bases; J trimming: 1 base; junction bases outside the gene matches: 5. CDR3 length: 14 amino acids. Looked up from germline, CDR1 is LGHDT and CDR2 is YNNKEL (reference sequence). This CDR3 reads CASSRGQSNQPQHF. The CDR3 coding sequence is TGTGCCAGCTCGAGGGGGCAGAGCAATCAGCCCCAGCATTTT.

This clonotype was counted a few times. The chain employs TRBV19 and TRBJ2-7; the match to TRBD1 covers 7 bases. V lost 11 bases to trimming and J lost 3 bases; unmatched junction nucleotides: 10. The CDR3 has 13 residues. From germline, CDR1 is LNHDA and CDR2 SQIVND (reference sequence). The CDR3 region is CASTAAGGYEQYF. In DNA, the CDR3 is TGTGCCTCTACCGCCGCAGGGGGCTACGAGCAGTACTTC.

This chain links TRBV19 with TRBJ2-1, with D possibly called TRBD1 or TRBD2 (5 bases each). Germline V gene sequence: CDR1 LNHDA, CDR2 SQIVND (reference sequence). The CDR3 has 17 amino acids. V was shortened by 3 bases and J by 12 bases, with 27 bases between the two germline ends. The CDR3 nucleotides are TGTGCCAGTAGTATCCTGAACCGGGACCCAGAGGGGTCGGGGCAGTTCTTC. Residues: CASSILNRDPEGSGQFF.

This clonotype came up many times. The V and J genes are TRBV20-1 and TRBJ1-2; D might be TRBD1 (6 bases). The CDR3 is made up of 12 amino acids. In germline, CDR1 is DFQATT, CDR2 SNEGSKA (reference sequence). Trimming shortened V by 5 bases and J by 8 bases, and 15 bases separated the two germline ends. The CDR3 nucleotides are TGCAGTGCTGACAGGCACCTCTGGGGCTACACCTTC. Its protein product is CSADRHLWGYTF.

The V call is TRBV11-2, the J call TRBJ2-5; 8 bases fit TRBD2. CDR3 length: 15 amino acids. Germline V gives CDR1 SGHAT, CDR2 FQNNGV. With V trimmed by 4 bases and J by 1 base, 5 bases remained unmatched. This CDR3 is CASSWPGGPQETQYF. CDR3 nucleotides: TGTGCCAGCAGCTGGCCGGGGGGGCCCCAAGAGACCCAGTACTTC.

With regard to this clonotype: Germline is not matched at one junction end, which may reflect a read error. The CDR3 loop reads CASSLGLQETRYF. The DNA of the CDR3 is TGTGCCAGCAGCTTAGGGCTACAAGAGACCCGGTACTTC. The chain combines TRBV11-2 with TRBJ2-5; D gene unclear. The CDR3 loop spans 13 amino acids. Germline V gives CDR1 SGHAT, CDR2 FQNNGV.

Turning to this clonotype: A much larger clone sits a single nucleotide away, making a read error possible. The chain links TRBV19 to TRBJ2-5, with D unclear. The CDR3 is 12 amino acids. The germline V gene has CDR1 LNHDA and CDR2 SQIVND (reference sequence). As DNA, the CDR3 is TGTGCCAGTAGTCCAGAAGGAGAGACCCAGTGCTTC. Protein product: CASSPEGETQCF.

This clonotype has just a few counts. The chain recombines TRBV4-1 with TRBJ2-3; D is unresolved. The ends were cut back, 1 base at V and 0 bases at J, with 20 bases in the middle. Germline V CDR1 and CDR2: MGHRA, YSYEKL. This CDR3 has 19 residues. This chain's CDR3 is CASSQGQRRPARSTDTQYF. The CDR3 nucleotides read TGCGCCAGCAGCCAAGGCCAGAGGAGACCAGCCCGTAGCACAGATACGCAGTATTTT.

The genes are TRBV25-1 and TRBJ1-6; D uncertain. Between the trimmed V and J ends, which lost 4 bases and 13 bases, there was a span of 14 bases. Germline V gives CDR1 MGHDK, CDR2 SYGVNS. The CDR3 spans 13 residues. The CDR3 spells CASSAGSDQPLHF. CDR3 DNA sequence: TGTGCCAGCAGTGCGGGGTCCGATCAGCCCCTCCACTTT.

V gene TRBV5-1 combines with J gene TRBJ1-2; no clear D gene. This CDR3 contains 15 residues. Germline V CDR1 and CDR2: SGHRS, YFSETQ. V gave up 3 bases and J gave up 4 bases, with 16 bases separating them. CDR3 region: CASSSEEREVYGYTF. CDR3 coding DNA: TGCGCCAGCAGCTCCGAGGAGCGGGAGGTCTATGGCTACACCTTC.

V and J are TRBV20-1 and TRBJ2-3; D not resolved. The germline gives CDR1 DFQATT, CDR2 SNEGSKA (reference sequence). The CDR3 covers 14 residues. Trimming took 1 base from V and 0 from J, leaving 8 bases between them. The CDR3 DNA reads TGCAGTGCTAGAGTGCGCACTAGCACAGATACGCAGTATTTT. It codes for CSARVRTSTDTQYF.

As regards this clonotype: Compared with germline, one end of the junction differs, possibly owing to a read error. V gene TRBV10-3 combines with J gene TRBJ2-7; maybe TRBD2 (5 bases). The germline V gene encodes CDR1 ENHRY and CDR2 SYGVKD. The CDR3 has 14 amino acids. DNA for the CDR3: TGTGCCAGCAGTTTCGAGGGATATAACTACGAGCAGTACTTC. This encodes CASSFEGYNYEQYF.

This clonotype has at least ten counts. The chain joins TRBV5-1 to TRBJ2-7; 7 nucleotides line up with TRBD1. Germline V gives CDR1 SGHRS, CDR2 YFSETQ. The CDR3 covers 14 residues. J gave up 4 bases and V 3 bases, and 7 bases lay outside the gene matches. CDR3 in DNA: TGCGCCAGCAGCTCTAGGACAGGAGAATACGAGCAGTACTTC. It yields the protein CASSSRTGEYEQYF.

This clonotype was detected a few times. CDR3: CSAPDGSGAGETQYF. The CDR3 DNA follows: TGCAGTGCTCCCGACGGTAGCGGGGCGGGAGAGACCCAGTACTTC. The rearrangement joins TRBV20-1 to TRBJ2-5; 8 nucleotides match TRBD2. Trimming removed 5 bases from V and 4 bases from J; junction bases left unmatched: 12. The germline V gene has CDR1 DFQATT and CDR2 SNEGSKA (reference sequence). The CDR3 covers 15 residues.

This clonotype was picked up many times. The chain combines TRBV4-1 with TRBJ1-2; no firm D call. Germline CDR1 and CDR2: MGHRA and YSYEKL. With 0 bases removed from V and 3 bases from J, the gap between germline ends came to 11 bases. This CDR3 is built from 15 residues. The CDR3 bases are TGCGCCAGCAGCCAAGATGCAGCCGGGGACTATGGCTACACCTTC. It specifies CASSQDAAGDYGYTF.

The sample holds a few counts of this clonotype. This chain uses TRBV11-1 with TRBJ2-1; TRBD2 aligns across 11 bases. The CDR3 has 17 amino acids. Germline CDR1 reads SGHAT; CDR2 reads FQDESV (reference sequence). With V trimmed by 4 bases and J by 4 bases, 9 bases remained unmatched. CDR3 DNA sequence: TGTGCCAGCAGCTCCTCGCAACTAGCGGGGGCTTACAATGAGCAGTTCTTC. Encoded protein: CASSSSQLAGAYNEQFF.